This T cell receptor beta chain was captured in a study of CD8 T cells in ankylosing spondylitis. Overall study findings and caveats: Within ankylosing spondylitis blood, a TCR beta motif made up of several highly homologous variants appeared to be characteristic.

There are 18 residues in the CDR3. V lost 6 bases and J lost 4; bases outside the gene matches: 17. Germline V lookup: CDR1 KGHSH, CDR2 LQKENI. Ten or more counts support this clonotype. The antigen is unknown. Each CDR3 protein is one row after TCRdb ran MiXCR on the 5' RACE reads. The repertoire consists of approximately 550,000 distinct CDR3 sequences, with more than 9.5% occurring once and the leading ten covering over 6.5%. Sequenced: blood, either unsorted or a sorted T cell fraction (not recorded which). The chain has TRBV18 and TRBJ2-3; TRBD1 matches at 9 bases. The receptor comes from a male donor with ankylosing spondylitis. The CDR3 reads CASSLILPGQGLADTQYF. The CDR3 DNA is TGTGCCAGCTCTCTTATACTACCGGGACAGGGTCTCGCAGATACGCAGTATTTT. Together with reference TRBV18 and TRBJ2-3, the CDR3 gives the full variable domain: NAGVMQNPRHLVRRRGQEARLRCSPMKGHSHVYWYRQLPEEGLKFMVYLQKENIIDESGMPKERFSAEFPKEGPSILRIQQVVRGDSAAYFCASSLILPGQGLADTQYFGPGTRLTVL.